Below, 14 T cell receptor beta chains from the same sample are listed, as sequenced in a study of T cells in Graves' hyperthyroidism and ophthalmopathy. RNA transcripts were the template for amplifying TCR beta CDR3 regions. With the HTBI primer set, the TCR CDR3 went through a first round of RT-PCR. MiXCR was run by TCRdb on the multiplex PCR reads, yielding one entry per CDR3 protein. The data hold approximately 560,000 distinct CDR3 sequences, with roughly 50% observed a single time. Source material: peripheral blood or thyroid tissue (not recorded which). The source of these receptors is a woman aged 18-35 years with Graves' hyperthyroidism.

This chain links TRBV7-8 with TRBJ1-6, with 10 bases aligning to TRBD1. The CDR3 loop spans 16 amino acids. V lost 5 bases and J lost 3; bases outside the gene matches: 4. Germline V lookup: CDR1 SGHVS, CDR2 FQNEAQ. CDR3 in DNA: TGTGCCAGCAGCCAGAGGGACAGGGGCTATAATTCACCCCTCCACTTT. Protein product: CASSQRDRGYNSPLHF.

In this sample, this clonotype turned up many times. J is TRBJ1-1 and V is TRBV7-2; no clear D gene. V dropped 1 base and J dropped 5 bases, with 8 bases sitting between them. The CDR3 runs 13 residues. The V gene's germline CDR1 is SGHTA and CDR2 FQGNSA. CDR3 sequence (DNA): TGTGCCAGCAGCTTAGAGAGGAGGACTGAAGCTTTCTTT. Amino acids: CASSLERRTEAFF.

The chain uses TRBV12-3 or TRBV12-4 and TRBJ1-4; tentatively, D is TRBD1 (5 bases). This CDR3 has 14 residues. V lost 3 bases to trimming and J lost 7 bases, with 12 bases between them. As DNA, the CDR3 is TGTGCCAGCAGTTTTCTGCAGGGAGGTGAAAAACTGTTTTTT. As protein: CASSFLQGGEKLFF.

This clonotype has only one observation. It may be a read error: a sequence one base away is much more abundant. The chain has TRBV7-3 and TRBJ1-6; 9 bases are shared with TRBD1. This CDR3 is built from 14 residues. Germline values: CDR1 SGHTA, CDR2 FQGTGA. The junction had 4 bases not matched to a gene; V was cut back by 5 bases and J by 8 bases. The CDR3 sequence: CASSRGTGHSPLHF. For the CDR3, the DNA is TGTGCCAGCAGCAGGGGGACAGGGCATTCACCCCTCCACTTT.

In regard to this clonotype: A much larger clone is a single base away; this may be a read error. This sequence joins TRBV24-1 and TRBJ2-5; D unresolved. The CDR3 totals 14 residues. The ends were cut back, 8 bases at V and 1 base at J, with 13 bases in the middle. Looked up from germline, CDR1 is KGHDR and CDR2 is SFDVKD. CDR3 residues: CATTSAAFQETQYF. The CDR3 region has the DNA TGTGCCACCACTTCGGCAGCGTTCCAAGAGACCCAGTACTTC.

V gene TRBV6-5 combines with J gene TRBJ2-5; D gene ambiguous. Germline CDR1 and CDR2: MNHEY and SVGAGI. Deletions cut 4 bases from V and 6 bases from J, with 6 bases between. CDR3 length equals 11 residues. CDR3 nucleotides: TGTGCCAGCAGTTCGAGCCAGACCCAGTACTTC. It translates to CASSSSQTQYF.

This clonotype has only a few counts. The chain links TRBV29-1 to TRBJ1-3; maybe TRBD1 (6 bases). Per germline, CDR1 SQVTM and CDR2 ANQGSEA. The CDR3 has 14 residues. V was pared by 5 bases and J by 1 base, with 12 bases between. In DNA, the CDR3 is TGCAGCGTTTCTGATACAGGGTCTGGAAACACCATATATTTT. This encodes CSVSDTGSGNTIYF.

The chain links TRBV2 to TRBJ1-4; tentative D call: TRBD1 (5 bases). The germline V and J ends were trimmed by 7 bases and 8 bases, with 17 bases remaining between them. There are 14 residues in the CDR3. Germline loops: CDR1 SNHLY, CDR2 FYNNEI. CDR3 nucleotide sequence: TGTGCCAGCAAAAATCAGGGATTAGGAGAAAAACTGTTTTTT. Protein product: CASKNQGLGEKLFF. The whole variable domain, filled in from reference TRBV2 and TRBJ1-4, reads EPEVTQTPSHQVTQMGQEVILRCVPISNHLYFYWYRQILGQKVEFLVSFYNNEISEKSEIFDDQFSVERPDGSNFTLKIRSTKLEDSAMYFCASKNQGLGEKLFFGSGTQLSVL.

This clonotype has only a few counts. The V call is TRBV5-1, the J call TRBJ1-3; D call uncertain. Germline CDR1 SGHRS, CDR2 YFSETQ. The CDR3 has 14 residues. Trimming left V 1 base short and J 0 bases short, with 5 bases between. The CDR3 DNA sequence: TGCGCCAGCAGCTTGAGTCTCTCTGGAAACACCATATATTTT. This codes for CASSLSLSGNTIYF.

On this clonotype itself: This may be a read error, as it is one base from a much larger clone. V gene TRBV2 combines with J gene TRBJ1-3; D is unresolved. Germline V CDR1 and CDR2: SNHLY, FYNNEI. This CDR3 contains 13 residues. The CDR3, as DNA: TGTGCCGGCAGCGGTTACTCTGGAAACACCATATATTTT. It is translated as CAGSGYSGNTIYF.

This clonotype was recorded a few times. This chain uses TRBV10-3 with TRBJ1-2; maybe TRBD1 (6 bases). V lost 10 bases and J 4 bases, leaving 28 bases between the germline ends. The CDR3 runs 17 residues. Germline CDR1 and CDR2: ENHRY and SYGVKD. CDR3 residues: CASTSTRGRGMSYGYTF. CDR3 DNA sequence: TGTGCCAGCACCTCCACGCGAGGCAGGGGCATGAGCTATGGCTACACCTTC.

The chain uses TRBV10-2 and TRBJ2-7; 9 bases fit TRBD1. The CDR3 spans 17 residues. V lost 6 bases, J lost 3 bases, and 15 bases stayed unmatched. Germline loops: CDR1 WSHSY, CDR2 SAAADI. The CDR3 sequence: CASSLAPGTGSNYEQYF. The CDR3 bases are TGCGCCAGCAGCTTGGCCCCTGGGACAGGGTCTAACTACGAGCAGTACTTC.

This chain uses TRBV7-9 with TRBJ1-6; no firm D call. Trimming left V 5 bases short and J 7 bases short, with 12 bases between. Germline CDR1 and CDR2: SEHNR and FQNEAQ (reference sequence). There are 14 residues in the CDR3. CDR3 sequence (DNA): TGTGCCAGCAGCGTGAGGGAGGCAAATTCACCCCTCCACTTT. Translated: CASSVREANSPLHF.

In the case of this clonotype: A read error is possible here, since a much larger clone lies one base away. The chain uses TRBV10-3 and TRBJ2-5, with unresolved D. There are 13 residues in the CDR3. Per the germline V gene, CDR1 is ENHRY and CDR2 is SYGVKD. V lost 3 bases to trimming and J lost 1 base, with 6 bases between them. The CDR3 nucleotides read TGTGCCATCAGTGACGAATTCCAAGAGACCCAGTACTTC. Its translation is CAISDEFQETQYF.